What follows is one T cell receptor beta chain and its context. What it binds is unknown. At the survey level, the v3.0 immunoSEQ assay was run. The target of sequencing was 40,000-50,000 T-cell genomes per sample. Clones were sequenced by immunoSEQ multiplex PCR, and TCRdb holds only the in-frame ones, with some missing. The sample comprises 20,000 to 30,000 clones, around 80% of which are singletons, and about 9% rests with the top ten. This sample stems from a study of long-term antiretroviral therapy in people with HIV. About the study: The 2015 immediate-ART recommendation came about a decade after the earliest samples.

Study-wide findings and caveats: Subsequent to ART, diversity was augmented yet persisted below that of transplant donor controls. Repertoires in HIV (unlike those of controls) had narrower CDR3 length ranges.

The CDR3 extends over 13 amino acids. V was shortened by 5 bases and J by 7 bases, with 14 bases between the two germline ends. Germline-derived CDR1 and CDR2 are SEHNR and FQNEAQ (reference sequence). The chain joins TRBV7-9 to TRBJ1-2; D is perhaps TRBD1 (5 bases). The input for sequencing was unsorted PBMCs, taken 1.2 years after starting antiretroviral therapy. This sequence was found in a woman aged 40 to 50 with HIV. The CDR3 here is CASSLQDFVGYTF. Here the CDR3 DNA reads TGTGCCAGCAGCCTACAGGATTTCGTTGGCTACACCTTC.